The clone carrying this TCR beta chain was recorded at least ten times. The source of the sample is a study of glioma-infiltrating T cells. The iRepertoire nested amplicon-rescue multiplex PCR amplified TCR alpha and beta CDR3s from RNA. One entry per CDR3 protein results from TCRdb running MiXCR on the multiplex PCR reads. Of tens of thousands of distinct CDR3 sequences in the sample, 20% to 25% were seen once. V gave up 3 bases and J gave up 1 base, with 6 bases separating them. The CDR3 consists of 13 residues. Germline values: CDR1 SEHNR, CDR2 FQNEAQ (reference sequence). This sequence originates from a human donor with low-grade glioma or glioblastoma, undergoing nonglioma brain surgery, or in good health (not recorded which). The specimen sequenced was glioma tissue, nonneoplastic brain tissue, or PBMCs (not recorded which). The chain recombines TRBV7-9 with TRBJ2-5; D remains unclear. The CDR3 region has the DNA TGTGCCAGCAGCTTCGGCCCCCAAGAGACCCAGTACTTC. Protein product: CASSFGPQETQYF.